The 20 T cell receptor beta chains given below trace back to one sample, sequenced in a study of regulatory T cells in long-lasting Graves disease. The time point: newly diagnosed GD, antithyroid drugs for less than 3 months. The authors made the TCR library using RNA they extracted from PBMCs. Through Arm-PCR of CDR3 regions and iRepertoire HTBI primers, TCR beta libraries were built. Via MiXCR, TCRdb re-called the multiplex PCR reads, giving one row per CDR3 protein. The sample shows a few hundred thousand distinct CDR3 sequences, 20% to 25% of them seen only once. The source material was peripheral blood mononuclear cells (PBMCs), sampled at new diagnosis, from a patient treated with antithyroid drugs. These receptors were taken from a female donor with Graves disease.

This clonotype was detected a few times. This chain connects TRBV20-1 to TRBJ2-5, with 10 positions matching TRBD2. This CDR3 comprises 12 residues. V gave up 3 bases and J gave up 5 bases; unmatched junction bases: 0. Looked up from germline, CDR1 is DFQATT and CDR2 is SNEGSKA (reference sequence). CDR3 loop: CSASSGGETQYF. The CDR3 DNA reads as TGCAGTGCTAGTAGCGGGGGGGAGACCCAGTACTTC.

This clonotype was detected many times. The V and J genes are TRBV27 and TRBJ2-7; 8 bases are a match to TRBD1. Germline CDR1 reads MNHEY; CDR2 reads SMNVEV (reference sequence). The junction had 12 bases not matched to a gene; V was cut back by 7 bases and J by 1 base. The CDR3 length is 16 residues. CDR3 DNA: TGTGCCAGCACCCTACGGGGGACAGGCCCTTCCTACGAGCAGTACTTC. Its protein is CASTLRGTGPSYEQYF.

The sample holds many counts of this clonotype. The CDR3 is CASSLYISTDTQYF. As DNA, the CDR3 is TGTGCCAGCAGTTTATATATTAGCACAGATACGCAGTATTTT. The chain is built from TRBV28 and TRBJ2-3; D unresolved. Trimming stripped 1 base from V and 0 bases from J, with 5 bases between. The CDR3 sequence is 14 residues long. Germline loops: CDR1 MDHEN, CDR2 SYDVKM. The full variable domain, its missing parts supplied by reference TRBV28 and TRBJ2-3, is DVKVTQSSRYLVKRTGEKVFLECVQDMDHENMFWYRQDPGLGLRLIYFSYDVKMKEKGDIPEGYSVSREKKERFSLILESASTNQTSMYLCASSLYISTDTQYFGPGTRLTVL.

Many counts were recorded for this clonotype. V gene TRBV6-2 or TRBV6-3 combines with J gene TRBJ2-7; D gene unclear. The CDR3 sequence is 14 residues long. V lost 3 bases and J lost 2, with 11 bases in between. Germline-derived CDR1 and CDR2 are MNHEY and SVGEGT. The CDR3 loop reads CASSYSPATYEQYF. In nucleotides, the CDR3 is TGTGCCAGCAGTTATAGCCCAGCAACCTACGAGCAGTACTTC.

The rearrangement joins TRBV11-1 to TRBJ2-1; a possible D gene is TRBD2 (6 bases). The length of the CDR3 is 17 residues. Germline CDR1 and CDR2: SGHAT and FQDESV (reference sequence). V gave up 0 bases and J gave up 7 bases, with 19 bases separating them. For the CDR3, the DNA is TGTGCCAGCAGCTTAGCCGGGACTGCGACGTGGGGGAATGAGCAGTTCTTC. It encodes CASSLAGTATWGNEQFF.

This clonotype was observed at least ten times. The gene calls are TRBV27 and TRBJ1-5; unclear D gene. V was cut by 2 bases and J by 6 bases, with 11 bases left in between. Per the germline V gene, CDR1 is MNHEY and CDR2 is SMNVEV (reference sequence). The CDR3 extends over 14 amino acids. In DNA form, the CDR3 reads TGTGCCAGCAGTTTAAGCAGCGGAAGTCAGCCCCAGCATTTT. Residues: CASSLSSGSQPQHF.

In this sample, this clonotype turned up a few times. The chain links TRBV19 to TRBJ2-5, with D perhaps matching TRBD1 or TRBD2 (5 bases each). V lost 5 bases, J lost 7 bases, and 17 bases lay in between. The CDR3 is 14 residues long. CDR1 LNHDA and CDR2 SQIVND come from the germline V gene (reference sequence). The chain's CDR3 is CASSGGAGKGTQYF. As DNA, the CDR3 is TGTGCCAGTAGTGGGGGTGCAGGGAAAGGGACCCAGTACTTC.

Only a few counts were recorded for this clonotype. J is TRBJ1-2 and V is TRBV20-1; possibly TRBD1 for D (5 bases). The V end lost 6 bases, the J end lost 7 bases, and 15 bases lay between the germline ends. The CDR3 sequence is 12 residues long. Germline V gene sequence: CDR1 DFQATT, CDR2 SNEGSKA (reference sequence). The CDR3 spells CSAGDPGVGYTF. The CDR3 nucleotides read TGCAGTGCAGGGGACCCTGGAGTTGGCTACACCTTC.

The chain links TRBV5-5 to TRBJ2-7, with unresolved D. Germline values: CDR1 SGHKS, CDR2 YYEKEE (reference sequence). The CDR3 is 14 residues long. Deletions cut 4 bases from V and 2 bases from J, with 13 bases between. CDR3 protein: CASSPGASPYEQYF. The CDR3 nucleotides are TGTGCCAGCAGCCCCGGCGCTTCCCCCTACGAGCAGTACTTC.

This clonotype occurred many times. V is TRBV4-3 and J is TRBJ2-5; maybe TRBD1 (6 bases). The germline V gene has CDR1 LGHNA and CDR2 YSLEER. The CDR3 runs to 15 residues. The V end lost 0 bases, the J end lost 9 bases, and 17 bases lay between the germline ends. CDR3 in amino acids: CASSQETGSLLAQYF. For the CDR3, the DNA is TGCGCCAGCAGCCAAGAGACAGGCTCATTGTTGGCCCAGTACTTC.

This chain links TRBV9 with TRBJ2-3, with TRBD1 identical over 8 bases. Germline V gene sequence: CDR1 SGDLS, CDR2 YYNGEE. There are 17 residues in the CDR3. V shed 3 bases, J shed 5 bases, and the junction held 14 bases outside the gene matches. The CDR3 reads CASSESPGGSGRDTQYF. The DNA of the CDR3 is TGTGCCAGCAGCGAGTCCCCAGGGGGCTCGGGGAGAGATACGCAGTATTTT.

As concerns this clonotype: This likely came from a read error, as a far larger clone is one base away. This chain uses TRBV7-2 with TRBJ2-5, with D perhaps TRBD2 (5 bases). Trimming stripped 1 base from V and 11 bases from J, with 23 bases between. The CDR3 has 16 amino acids. CDR1 and CDR2 from the germline V gene are SGHTA and FQGNSA. The CDR3 here is CASSLGSRWGSGEQYF. Written as DNA, the CDR3 is TGTGCCAGCAGCTTAGGTTCTAGATGGGGAAGCGGTGAGCAGTACTTC. The full variable domain, in which reference TRBV7-2 and TRBJ2-5 provide the parts outside the CDR3, is GAGVSQSPSNKVTEKGKDVELRCDPISGHTALYWYRQSLGQGLEFLIYFQGNSAPDKSGLPSDRFSAERTGGSVSTLTIQRTQQEDSAVYLCASSLGSRWGSGEQYFGPGTRLLVL.

The V call is TRBV2, the J call TRBJ2-3, with 11 bases that match TRBD1. The CDR3 covers 16 residues. Germline values: CDR1 SNHLY, CDR2 FYNNEI. Unmatched junction bases numbered 7, after V lost 5 bases and J lost 3 bases. The CDR3 protein is CASSYNRDRGTDTQYF. CDR3 in DNA: TGTGCCAGCAGTTACAACCGGGACAGGGGGACAGATACGCAGTATTTT.

The sample holds a few counts of this clonotype. The chain joins TRBV28 to TRBJ1-4; the D is unclear. V shed 6 bases and J shed 5 bases, with 4 bases lying between them. The CDR3 runs to 11 residues. The germline gives CDR1 MDHEN, CDR2 SYDVKM. The CDR3 reads CASRVNEKLFF. Written as DNA, the CDR3 is TGTGCCAGCAGGGTCAATGAAAAACTGTTTTTT.

This clonotype was found many times. The chain has TRBV7-2 and TRBJ2-7; possibly TRBD2 for D (5 bases). CDR3 length: 13 amino acids. V lost 5 bases to trimming and J lost 3 bases, with 11 bases between them. Germline CDR1 and CDR2: SGHTA and FQGNSA. CDR3 in DNA: TGTGCCAGCAGCCTCAGACTAATCTACGAGCAGTACTTC. Translating gives CASSLRLIYEQYF.

This clonotype was counted between two and nine times. The junction does not match germline at one end; this may be a read error. The genes are TRBV7-9 and TRBJ1-2; D is undetermined. Per germline, CDR1 SEHNR and CDR2 FQNEAQ (reference sequence). CDR3 length equals 14 residues. CDR3 protein: CAGSAPVGQGGYTF. The CDR3 DNA reads TGTGCCGGCAGCGCACCGGTAGGGCAAGGCGGCTACACCTTC.

This clonotype appeared many times. This chain connects TRBV20-1 to TRBJ2-5; perhaps TRBD2 as D (7 bases). In germline, CDR1 is DFQATT, CDR2 SNEGSKA (reference sequence). The V and J ends lost 0 bases and 2 bases respectively, with 13 bases between them. The CDR3 is 15 amino acids. CDR3: CSARDWGGRQETQYF. CDR3 in DNA: TGCAGTGCTAGAGATTGGGGGGGCAGGCAAGAGACCCAGTACTTC.

This clonotype has at least ten counts. This chain links TRBV20-1 with TRBJ1-1; D is uncertain. Germline CDR1 reads DFQATT; CDR2 reads SNEGSKA (reference sequence). V dropped 8 bases and J dropped 1 base, with 14 bases sitting between them. The CDR3 contains 13 residues. The CDR3 region has the DNA TGCAGTCCCACCGGGAAGGGGAACACTGAAGCTTTCTTT. It yields the protein CSPTGKGNTEAFF.

There are many counts of this clonotype. The genes are TRBV12-3 or TRBV12-4 and TRBJ2-2, with D perhaps given as TRBD1 or TRBD2 (5 bases each). This CDR3 comprises 16 residues. The V gene lost 6 bases and the J gene lost 2 bases, with 16 bases spanning the gap. The CDR3 here is CASRSPGTDNTGELFF. The DNA for the CDR3 is TGTGCCAGCAGGTCCCCCGGGACGGATAACACCGGGGAGCTGTTTTTT.

At least ten counts were recorded for this clonotype. CDR3 region: CASGDRGGTEAFF. The DNA for the CDR3 is TGTGCCAGCGGTGACAGGGGGGGAACTGAAGCTTTCTTT. The gene calls are TRBV12-3 or TRBV12-4 and TRBJ1-1, with 9 bases that match TRBD1. The CDR3 loop spans 13 amino acids. The trim removed 8 bases at V and 5 bases at J, leaving 6 bases unmatched.